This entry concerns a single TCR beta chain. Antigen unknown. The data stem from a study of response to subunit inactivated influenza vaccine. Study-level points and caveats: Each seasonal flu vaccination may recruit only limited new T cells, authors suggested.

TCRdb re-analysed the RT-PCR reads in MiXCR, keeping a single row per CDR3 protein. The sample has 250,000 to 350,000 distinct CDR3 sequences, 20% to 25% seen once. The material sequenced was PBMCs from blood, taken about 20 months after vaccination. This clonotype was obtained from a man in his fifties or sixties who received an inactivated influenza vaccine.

CDR3 protein: CASSPRPDQETQYF. CDR3 nucleotides: TGTGCCAGCAGCCCCCGCCCGGACCAAGAGACCCAGTACTTC. J is TRBJ2-5 and V is TRBV3-1; D unresolved. V was trimmed by 4 bases and J by 0 bases, leaving 9 bases between them. Germline loops: CDR1 LGHDT, CDR2 YNNKEL (reference sequence). This CDR3 is 14 amino acids long.